This entry lists 23 T cell receptor beta chains sequenced from one sample in a study of CD8+CD57+ T cells in acquired aplastic anemia. The template used for profiling TCR beta VDJ and CDR3 was genomic DNA. Each CDR3 protein gets one entry after TCRdb re-called the reads with MiXCR. The sample consists of about 110,000 distinct CDR3 sequences, approximately 49% of them appearing once. Sequencing used sorted CD4+, CD8+, or CD8+CD57+ T cells (not recorded which) from PBMCs. These receptors were taken from a human donor in good health, serving as a control.

This chain connects TRBV6-5 to TRBJ2-7; TRBD2 is a possible D gene (5 bases). Trimming left V 4 bases short and J 6 bases short, with 16 bases between. Germline CDR1 MNHEY, CDR2 SVGAGI. The CDR3 length is 14 residues. The chain's CDR3 is CASSSPLTSGEQYF. In DNA, the CDR3 is TGTGCCAGCAGTTCCCCCCTGACCAGCGGCGAGCAGTACTTC.

At least ten counts were recorded for this clonotype. The chain carries TRBV12-3 or TRBV12-4 and TRBJ1-2; weak D call: TRBD1 (6 bases). V lost 6 bases and J 3 bases, leaving 20 bases between the germline ends. This CDR3 region has 16 residues. As DNA, the CDR3 is TGTGCCAGCAGCCGAAACGGGCTGGGGGGCGACTATGGCTACACCTTC. Translated, it gives CASSRNGLGGDYGYTF.

V is TRBV9 and J is TRBJ1-2; D gene ambiguous. V dropped 4 bases and J dropped 8 bases, with 9 bases sitting between them. CDR1 and CDR2 (germline): SGDLS, YYNGEE. The CDR3 consists of 11 residues. This chain's CDR3 is CASSTPRGYTF. CDR3 sequence (DNA): TGTGCCAGCAGCACCCCCAGAGGCTACACCTTC. The whole variable domain, filled in from reference TRBV9 and TRBJ1-2, reads DSGVTQTPKHLITATGQRVTLRCSPRSGDLSVYWYQQSLDQGLQFLIQYYNGEERAKGNILERFSAQQFPDLHSELNLSSLELGDSALYFCASSTPRGYTFGSGTRLTVV.

The V gene is TRBV20-1, the J gene TRBJ2-7; D is perhaps TRBD2 (6 bases). This CDR3 region has 13 residues. CDR1 and CDR2 from the germline V gene are DFQATT and SNEGSKA (reference sequence). Deletions cut 3 bases from V and 5 bases from J, with 14 bases between. CDR3 coding DNA: TGCAGTGCTAGGGACTACCGGTCGCACGAGCAGTACTTC. As protein: CSARDYRSHEQYF.

This clonotype appeared many times. The chain joins TRBV9 to TRBJ2-6, with a possible D match to TRBD2 (5 bases). Germline loops: CDR1 SGDLS, CDR2 YYNGEE. CDR3 length: 17 residues. Trimming took 4 bases from V and 0 from J, leaving 14 bases between them. The chain's CDR3 is CASSLPEATSGANVLTF. The DNA for the CDR3 is TGTGCCAGCAGCTTACCGGAGGCTACCTCTGGGGCCAACGTCCTGACTTTC.

There are many counts of this clonotype. The gene calls are TRBV24-1 and TRBJ2-2, with D perhaps being TRBD1 or TRBD2 (5 bases each). The CDR3 length is 19 residues. Trimming shortened V by 3 bases and J by 6 bases, and 25 bases separated the two germline ends. CDR1 KGHDR and CDR2 SFDVKD come from the germline V gene. CDR3 sequence reads: CATSDTLGHTGRRPGELFF. The CDR3 nucleotides read TGTGCCACCAGTGATACCCTGGGGCATACGGGGCGGAGACCCGGGGAGCTGTTTTTT.

V usage is TRBV5-6 and J usage is TRBJ1-2; 7 bases match TRBD1. Looked up from germline, CDR1 is SGHDT and CDR2 is YYEEEE. J gave up 2 bases and V 2 bases, and 3 bases lay outside the gene matches. The CDR3 is 14 amino acids. CDR3 coding DNA: TGTGCCAGCAGCTTTACAGGGGAGAACTATGGCTACACCTTC. The encoded protein is CASSFTGENYGYTF.

This clonotype was observed once. The rearrangement uses TRBV2 and TRBJ2-7; 9 bases map to TRBD1. V was clipped by 5 bases and J by 6 bases; unmatched bases: 8. This CDR3 is 14 amino acids long. The germline gives CDR1 SNHLY, CDR2 FYNNEI. The CDR3 region is CASSKGQGLSEQYF. The CDR3 region has the DNA TGTGCCAGCAGTAAGGGACAGGGCCTCAGCGAGCAGTACTTC.

This clonotype was seen many times. The rearrangement joins TRBV15 to TRBJ2-2; TRBD1 is a possible D gene (6 bases). Germline-derived CDR1 and CDR2 are LNHNV and YYDKDF (reference sequence). The CDR3 is 19 amino acids. V was shortened by 5 bases and J by 3 bases, with 25 bases between the two germline ends. This CDR3 reads CATSEYLFGDKRDTGELFF. CDR3 bases: TGTGCCACCAGCGAGTATTTATTCGGGGACAAACGGGACACCGGGGAGCTGTTTTTT. The whole variable domain, filled in from reference TRBV15 and TRBJ2-2, reads DAMVIQNPRYQVTQFGKPVTLSCSQTLNHNVMYWYQQKSSQAPKLLFHYYDKDFNNEADTPDNFQSRRPNTSFCFLDIRSPGLGDTAMYLCATSEYLFGDKRDTGELFFGEGSRLTVL.

This clonotype came up many times. The chain carries TRBV12-3 or TRBV12-4 and TRBJ2-3, with a tentative D call TRBD1 (5 bases). V lost 1 base and J lost 3, with 8 bases in between. The CDR3 totals 14 residues. The CDR3 region has the DNA TGTGCCAGCAGTTTAGAGGGGCTAACAGATACGCAGTATTTT. It is translated as CASSLEGLTDTQYF.

V usage is TRBV2 and J usage is TRBJ1-2; TRBD1 matches at 11 bases. Germline CDR1 is SNHLY and CDR2 is FYNNEI. CDR3 length: 15 residues. V dropped 2 bases and J dropped 5; count of bases not matched to a gene: 4. CDR3 sequence: CASSEPGQGAYGYTF. CDR3 DNA sequence: TGTGCCAGCAGTGAACCCGGACAGGGGGCGTATGGCTACACCTTC.

This rearrangement joins TRBV6-1 to TRBJ2-7; 14 nucleotides align to TRBD2. Germline assignment: CDR1 MNHNS and CDR2 SASEGT. The CDR3 runs to 15 residues. Trimming took 6 bases from V and 6 from J; bases not matched to a gene: 7. For the CDR3, the DNA is TGTGCCAGCAGACCTCGTGGGACTAGCGGGAGCGAGCAGTACGTC. Translating gives CASRPRGTSGSEQYV.

About this clonotype: This CDR3 is missing its conserved last phenylalanine or tryptophan, likely due to a read error. The chain employs TRBV29-1 and TRBJ1-3; TRBD1 matches 7 bases. Unmatched junction bases numbered 11, after V lost 6 bases and J lost 9 bases. Germline CDR1 is SQVTM and CDR2 is ANQGSEA. This CDR3 is 13 amino acids long. CDR3 sequence reads: CSVRTGGESTIYL. Written as DNA, the CDR3 is TGCAGCGTAAGGACAGGAGGGGAAAGCACCATATATCTT.

The rearrangement joins TRBV7-3 to TRBJ2-3; D remains unclear. Trimming left V 1 base short and J 4 bases short, with 3 bases between. The CDR3 is made up of 12 amino acids. CDR1 is SGHTA and CDR2 is FQGTGA in the germline V gene. This CDR3 reads CASSLSPDTQYF. CDR3 bases: TGTGCCAGCAGCTTAAGCCCAGATACGCAGTATTTT. The whole variable domain, remainder taken from reference TRBV7-3 and TRBJ2-3, is GAGVSQTPSNKVTEKGKYVELRCDPISGHTALYWYRQSLGQGPEFLIYFQGTGAADDSGLPNDRFFAVRPEGSVSTLKIQRTERGDSAVYLCASSLSPDTQYFGPGTRLTVL.

The CDR3 region has the DNA TGTGCCACCAGTGACCCCCGGGGGTACGGAGAGGGGAGCACAGATACGCAGTATTTT. Translating it yields CATSDPRGYGEGSTDTQYF. The chain joins TRBV24-1 to TRBJ2-3; possibly TRBD2 for D (6 bases). The CDR3 runs to 19 residues. The V gene lost 4 bases and the J gene lost 0 bases, with 22 bases spanning the gap. CDR1 is KGHDR, CDR2 SFDVKD, per germline.

This clonotype was recorded only once. One end of the junction does not line up with germline, which may come from a read error. V gene TRBV7-3 combines with J gene TRBJ1-2; no definite D call. The CDR3 consists of 15 residues. Germline CDR1 and CDR2: SGHTA and FQGTGA. CDR3 amino acids: CASTLERSGNYGYTF. CDR3 in DNA: TGTGCCAGCACCTTAGAGCGGTCAGGAAACTATGGCTACACCTTC.

This clonotype came up a few times. This may be a read error, as it is one base from a much larger clone. This CDR3 reads CARTTGVPEQYF. The CDR3 nucleotides read TGTGCCAGGACGACAGGGGTCCCCGAGCAGTACTTC. This chain uses TRBV12-3 or TRBV12-4 with TRBJ2-7, with 8 bases fitting TRBD1. Germline trimming cut 9 bases from V and 6 bases from J; bases unmatched to any gene: 7. CDR3 length equals 12 residues.

V usage is TRBV25-1 and J usage is TRBJ2-7; TRBD1 matches at 9 bases. Germline CDR1 is MGHDK and CDR2 is SYGVNS. The CDR3 length is 14 residues. The trim removed 4 bases at V and 5 bases at J, leaving 6 bases unmatched. The CDR3 loop is CASSGANRGHEQYF. DNA of the CDR3: TGTGCCAGCAGTGGGGCGAACAGGGGGCACGAGCAGTACTTC.

This clonotype was found many times. The chain carries TRBV7-8 and TRBJ2-7; D may be TRBD1 (5 bases). V dropped 0 bases and J dropped 4 bases, with 10 bases sitting between them. This CDR3 is built from 14 residues. Germline CDR1 and CDR2: SGHVS and FQNEAQ. This CDR3 is CASSLAPGWYEQYF. As DNA, the CDR3 is TGTGCCAGCAGCTTAGCGCCAGGGTGGTACGAGCAGTACTTC.

The chain recombines TRBV15 with TRBJ2-1, with TRBD2 matching over 12 bases. Germline assignment: CDR1 LNHNV and CDR2 YYDKDF (reference sequence). The length of the CDR3 is 18 residues. V was pared by 5 bases and J by 8 bases, with 16 bases of the junction left unmatched. As DNA, the CDR3 is TGTGCCACCAGCTCGCTTGCCCTAGCGGGGGGGTTTGGCGATGAGCAGTTCTTC. This gives the protein CATSSLALAGGFGDEQFF.

This clonotype was seen ten or more times. DNA for the CDR3: TGTGCCAGCAGCTTGGTTAGGGGGGCTGAAGCTTTCTTT. Its translation is CASSLVRGAEAFF. V gene TRBV5-4 combines with J gene TRBJ1-1, with a possible D match to TRBD1 (6 bases). The germline CDR1 and CDR2 sequences are SGHNT and YYREEE (reference sequence). CDR3 size: 13 residues. Trimming cost V 0 bases and J 6 bases, with 9 bases left between them.

The genes are TRBV29-1 and TRBJ2-3, with 7 bases matching TRBD2. The CDR3 runs to 16 residues. Germline CDR1 reads SQVTM; CDR2 reads ANQGSEA. The V segment lost 5 bases and the J segment 0 bases; nucleotides outside the gene matches: 11. Here the CDR3 reads CSVQGPSGGSTDTQYF. The DNA for the CDR3 is TGCAGCGTTCAAGGACCCTCGGGGGGTAGCACAGATACGCAGTATTTT.

The chain has TRBV2 and TRBJ1-2; no clear D gene. CDR1 and CDR2 (germline): SNHLY, FYNNEI. The ends were cut back, 2 bases at V and 4 bases at J, with 14 bases in the middle. CDR3 length: 15 amino acids. CDR3: CASSESWGLGYGYTF. The CDR3 nucleotides read TGTGCCAGCAGTGAATCCTGGGGTTTGGGCTATGGCTACACCTTC.